These 20 T cell receptor beta chains were all obtained from the same sample, sequenced in a study of blood T cell repertoires in COVID-19. Only in-frame clones appear in the TCRdb table, and some are missing; sequencing was by immunoSEQ multiplex PCR. Of 400,000 or so clones listed, roughly 91% are singletons. Sequenced material: PBMCs or T cells enriched from blood (not recorded which). Source of these receptors: a man younger than 35 who had recovered from COVID-19.

J is TRBJ2-1 and V is TRBV5-1; no clear D. Germline CDR1 is SGHRS and CDR2 is YFSETQ. CDR3 length equals 16 residues. Trimming removed 0 bases at V and 1 base at J, with 11 bases between. CDR3 residues: CASSLAGQVSYNEQFF. The DNA of the CDR3 is TGCGCCAGCAGCTTGGCCGGCCAGGTTTCCTACAATGAGCAGTTCTTC. Supplemented by reference TRBV5-1 and TRBJ2-1, the full variable domain reads KAGVTQTPRYLIKTRGQQVTLSCSPISGHRSVSWYQQTPGQGLQFLFEYFSETQRNKGNFPGRFSGRQFSNSRSEMNVSTLELGDSALYLCASSLAGQVSYNEQFFGPGTRLTVL.

This chain joins TRBV2 and TRBJ2-1; 8 nucleotides align to TRBD1. The junction had 14 bases not matched to a gene; V was cut back by 6 bases and J by 7 bases. Germline V gene sequence: CDR1 SNHLY, CDR2 FYNNEI. The CDR3 sequence is 16 residues long. CDR3 bases: TGTGCCAGCAGCTATCAGGGGGCACCTCCTCGGAATGAGCAGTTCTTC. Protein sequence: CASSYQGAPPRNEQFF.

The J gene is TRBJ1-2, the V gene TRBV9; 7 bases are shared with TRBD1. The CDR3 has 15 residues. With V trimmed by 5 bases and J by 0 bases, 7 bases remained unmatched. Germline CDR1 and CDR2: SGDLS and YYNGEE. The DNA of the CDR3 is TGTGCCAGCAGTATCAAGGGGACAGCTAACTATGGCTACACCTTC. Its translation: CASSIKGTANYGYTF.

The chain recombines TRBV6-5 with TRBJ1-1, with 10 bases aligning to TRBD1. CDR3 size: 15 residues. The V and J ends lost 6 bases and 2 bases, in that order; junction bases with no gene match: 6. CDR1 MNHEY and CDR2 SVGAGI come from the germline V gene. This CDR3 is CASRARTGGNTEAFF. In nucleotides, the CDR3 is TGTGCCAGCAGGGCGAGGACAGGGGGAAACACTGAAGCTTTCTTT.

The V and J genes are TRBV28 and TRBJ1-4, with D maybe TRBD1 (6 bases). Germline CDR1 reads MDHEN; CDR2 reads SYDVKM. Trimming pared 7 bases from V and 8 bases from J, leaving 17 bases between. The CDR3 has 14 residues. CDR3 sequence (DNA): TGTGCCAGCACCACCGGGACAAGCCTAGAAAAACTGTTTTTT. Protein product: CASTTGTSLEKLFF.

The V call is TRBV6-5, the J call TRBJ2-7; D call uncertain. CDR1 MNHEY and CDR2 SVGAGI come from the germline V gene. V lost 6 bases and J 0 bases, leaving 9 bases between the germline ends. CDR3 size: 13 residues. This CDR3 reads CASRVSSSYEQYF. The CDR3 coding sequence is TGTGCCAGCAGGGTTTCTAGCTCCTACGAGCAGTACTTC.

In DNA, the CDR3 is TGTGCCAGCAGCTCCGGACAGGGTAGCTACACCTTC. Protein: CASSSGQGSYTF. The rearrangement links TRBV28 to TRBJ1-2, with 8 bases fitting TRBD1. J gave up 9 bases and V 6 bases, and 6 bases lay outside the gene matches. The CDR3 totals 12 residues. Per the germline V gene, CDR1 is MDHEN and CDR2 is SYDVKM.

The chain joins TRBV5-1 to TRBJ1-4; D unclear. Germline lookup yields CDR1 SGHRS and CDR2 YFSETQ. The CDR3 has 15 amino acids. Trimming left V 2 bases short and J 6 bases short, with 14 bases between. The CDR3 reads CASSLGGRSDEKLFF. CDR3 coding DNA: TGCGCCAGCAGCTTAGGTGGGAGATCGGATGAAAAACTGTTTTTT.

The rearrangement links TRBV5-8 to TRBJ1-3; D is unclear. The CDR3 totals 15 residues. Trimming took 0 bases from V and 1 from J, leaving 8 bases between them. Germline V gene lookup returns CDR1 SGHTS and CDR2 YDEGEE. The CDR3 DNA reads TGTGCCAGCAGCTTGGCTCCGCGTTCTGGAAACACCATATATTTT. It codes for CASSLAPRSGNTIYF.

CDR3 coding DNA: TGTGCCAGCAGCTGGGGGCAGGGATCCACTGAAGCTTTCTTT. Its translation is CASSWGQGSTEAFF. The rearrangement joins TRBV5-6 to TRBJ1-1; a weak D match, TRBD1 (6 bases). Germline loops: CDR1 SGHDT, CDR2 YYEEEE. This CDR3 spans 14 amino acids. The ends were cut back, 3 bases at V and 4 bases at J, with 13 bases in the middle.

This rearrangement joins TRBV7-9 to TRBJ1-2, with a weak D call TRBD1 (6 bases). V was trimmed by 5 bases and J by 4 bases, leaving 17 bases between them. Germline V lookup: CDR1 SEHNR, CDR2 FQNEAQ (reference sequence). CDR3 size: 15 residues. CDR3 DNA sequence: TGTGCCAGCAGCCCAGCGACAGGATTCAGCTATGGCTACACCTTC. Protein: CASSPATGFSYGYTF.

The rearrangement uses TRBV4-2 and TRBJ2-3; D gene uncertain. The V end lost 5 bases, the J end lost 4 bases, and 10 bases lay between the germline ends. Germline V gene lookup returns CDR1 LGHNA and CDR2 YNFKEQ. The CDR3 has 13 amino acids. CDR3 amino acids: CASSSRLADTQYF. The CDR3, as DNA: TGTGCCAGCAGCAGTCGACTGGCAGATACGCAGTATTTT.

The rearrangement links TRBV5-1 to TRBJ2-1; maybe TRBD2 (6 bases). CDR3 length: 16 amino acids. The germline CDR1 and CDR2 sequences are SGHRS and YFSETQ. Trimming left V 2 bases short and J 0 bases short, with 12 bases between. The CDR3 loop is CASSFGGSSSYNEQFF. The CDR3 nucleotides read TGCGCCAGCAGCTTTGGGGGGAGTAGCTCCTACAATGAGCAGTTCTTC. Looking up the rest from reference TRBV5-1 and TRBJ2-1 gives the full variable domain: KAGVTQTPRYLIKTRGQQVTLSCSPISGHRSVSWYQQTPGQGLQFLFEYFSETQRNKGNFPGRFSGRQFSNSRSEMNVSTLELGDSALYLCASSFGGSSSYNEQFFGPGTRLTVL.

The chain recombines TRBV11-3 with TRBJ1-4; D ambiguous. The V end lost 5 bases, the J end lost 1 base, and 8 bases lay between the germline ends. This CDR3 is built from 14 residues. CDR1 SGHNT and CDR2 YENEEA come from the germline V gene. The CDR3 bases are TGTGCCAGCAGCCCGCGTCGAACTAATGAAAAACTGTTTTTT. This encodes CASSPRRTNEKLFF.

This clone has only a few counts. The chain has TRBV4-1 and TRBJ1-2; TRBD1 might be the D (5 bases). CDR1 and CDR2 (germline): MGHRA, YSYEKL. The CDR3 has 16 amino acids. V was cut by 4 bases and J by 8 bases, with 23 bases left in between. This chain's CDR3 is CASSPSGGYMAVGYTF. CDR3 coding DNA: TGCGCCAGCAGCCCAAGTGGGGGGTATATGGCCGTGGGCTACACCTTC.

The rearrangement uses TRBV6-4 and TRBJ1-2; a weak D match, TRBD1 (6 bases). The CDR3 runs to 13 residues. CDR1 and CDR2 from the germline V gene are MRHNA and SNTAGT. V was trimmed by 5 bases and J by 2 bases, leaving 9 bases between them. The CDR3 DNA sequence: TGTGCCAGCAGTCCTCAGGGGAACTATGGCTACACCTTC. Protein: CASSPQGNYGYTF.

The chain carries TRBV15 and TRBJ2-7; 9 positions match TRBD1. The CDR3 runs 14 residues. The germline V gene encodes CDR1 LNHNV and CDR2 YYDKDF (reference sequence). V lost 5 bases and J lost 6; bases outside the gene matches: 8. CDR3 sequence (DNA): TGTGCCACCAGCGCCTTAGGGACAGGGTCCGAGCAGTACTTC. This encodes CATSALGTGSEQYF.

In regard to this clone: The sample carries other DNA sequences with the same CDR3. This chain joins TRBV2 and TRBJ1-1; 10 bases match TRBD1. Germline V gives CDR1 SNHLY, CDR2 FYNNEI. The CDR3 covers 14 residues. J gave up 5 bases and V 4 bases, and 4 bases lay outside the gene matches. The CDR3 loop reads CASSGDRGRTEAFF. The CDR3 bases are TGTGCCAGCAGTGGGGACAGGGGAAGAACTGAAGCTTTCTTT.

This sequence joins TRBV14 and TRBJ1-3, with 8 bases aligning to TRBD1. Germline V gene sequence: CDR1 SGHDN, CDR2 FVKESK. J gave up 7 bases and V 5 bases, and 4 bases lay outside the gene matches. CDR3 length: 13 residues. The CDR3 nucleotides read TGTGCCAGCAGCGTGGCAGGGGGCAACACCATATATTTT. Amino acids: CASSVAGGNTIYF.

V and J are TRBV2 and TRBJ1-1; TRBD1 agrees at 8 bases. V lost 7 bases and J lost 7; bases outside the gene matches: 11. From germline, CDR1 is SNHLY and CDR2 FYNNEI. The CDR3 spans 14 residues. As DNA, the CDR3 is TGTGCCAGCACGAAGGACAGGGACTTAATTGAAGCTTTCTTT. This codes for CASTKDRDLIEAFF.